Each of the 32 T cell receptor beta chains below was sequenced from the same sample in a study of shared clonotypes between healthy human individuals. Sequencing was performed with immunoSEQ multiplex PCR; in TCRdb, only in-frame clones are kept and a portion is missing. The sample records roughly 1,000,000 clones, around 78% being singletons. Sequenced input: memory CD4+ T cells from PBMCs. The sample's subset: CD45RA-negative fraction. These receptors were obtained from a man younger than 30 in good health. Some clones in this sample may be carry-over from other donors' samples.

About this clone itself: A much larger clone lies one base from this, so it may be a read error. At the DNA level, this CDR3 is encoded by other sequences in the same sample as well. In nucleotides, the CDR3 is TGTGCCAGTCGACAGGGGTCCTACGAGCAGTACTTC. Its translation is CASRQGSYEQYF. The V and J genes are TRBV6-5 and TRBJ2-7; 8 nucleotides agree with TRBD1. The CDR3 has 12 residues. The ends lost 9 bases at V and 1 base at J; junction bases unmatched: 2. Germline-derived CDR1 and CDR2 are MNHEY and SVGAGI.

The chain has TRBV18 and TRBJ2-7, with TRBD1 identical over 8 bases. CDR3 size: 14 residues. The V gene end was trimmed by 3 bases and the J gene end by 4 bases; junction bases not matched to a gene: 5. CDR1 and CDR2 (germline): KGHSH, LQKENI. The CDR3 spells CASSPSGGHYEQYF. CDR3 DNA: TGTGCCAGCTCACCTTCAGGGGGCCATTACGAGCAGTACTTC.

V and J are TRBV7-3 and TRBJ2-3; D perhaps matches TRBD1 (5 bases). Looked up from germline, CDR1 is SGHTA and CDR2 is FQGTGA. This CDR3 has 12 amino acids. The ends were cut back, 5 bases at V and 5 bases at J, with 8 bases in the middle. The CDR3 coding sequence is TGTGCCAGCAGCCGCCAGGGAGATACGCAGTATTTT. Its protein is CASSRQGDTQYF.

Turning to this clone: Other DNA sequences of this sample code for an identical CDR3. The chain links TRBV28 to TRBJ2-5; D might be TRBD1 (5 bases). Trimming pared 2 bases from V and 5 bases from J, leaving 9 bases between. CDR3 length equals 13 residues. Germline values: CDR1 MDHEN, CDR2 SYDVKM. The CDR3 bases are TGTGCCAGCAGTTTAGCAGGGTTGGAGACCCAGTACTTC. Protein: CASSLAGLETQYF.

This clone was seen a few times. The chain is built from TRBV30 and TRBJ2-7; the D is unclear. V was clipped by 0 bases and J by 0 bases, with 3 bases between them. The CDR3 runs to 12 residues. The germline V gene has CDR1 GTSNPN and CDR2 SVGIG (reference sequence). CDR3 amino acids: CAWSVDSYEQYF. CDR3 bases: TGTGCCTGGAGTGTCGACTCCTACGAGCAGTACTTC. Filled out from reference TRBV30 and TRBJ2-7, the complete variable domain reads SQTIHQWPATLVQPVGSPLSLECTVEGTSNPNLYWYRQAAGRGLQLLFYSVGIGQISSEVPQNLSASRPQDRQFILSSKKLLLSDSGFYLCAWSVDSYEQYFGPGTRLTVT.

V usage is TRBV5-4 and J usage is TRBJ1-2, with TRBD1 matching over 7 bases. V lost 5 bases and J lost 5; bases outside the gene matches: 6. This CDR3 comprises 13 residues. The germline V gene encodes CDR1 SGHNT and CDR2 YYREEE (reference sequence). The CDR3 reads CASRLTGNYGYTF. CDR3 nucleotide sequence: TGTGCCAGCAGACTGACAGGGAATTATGGCTACACCTTC.

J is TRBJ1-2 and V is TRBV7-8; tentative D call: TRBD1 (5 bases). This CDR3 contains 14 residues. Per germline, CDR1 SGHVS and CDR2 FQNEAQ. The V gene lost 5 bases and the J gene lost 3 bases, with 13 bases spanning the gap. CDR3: CASSRDRADYGYTF. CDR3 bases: TGTGCCAGCAGCCGGGACCGAGCCGACTATGGCTACACCTTC.

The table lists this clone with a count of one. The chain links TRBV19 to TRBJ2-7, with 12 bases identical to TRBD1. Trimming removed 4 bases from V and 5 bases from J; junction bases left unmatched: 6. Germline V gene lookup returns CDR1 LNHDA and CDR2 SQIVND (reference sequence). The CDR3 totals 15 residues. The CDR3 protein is CASSTSGTGGNEQYF. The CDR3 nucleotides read TGTGCCAGTAGTACATCCGGGACAGGGGGCAACGAGCAGTACTTC.

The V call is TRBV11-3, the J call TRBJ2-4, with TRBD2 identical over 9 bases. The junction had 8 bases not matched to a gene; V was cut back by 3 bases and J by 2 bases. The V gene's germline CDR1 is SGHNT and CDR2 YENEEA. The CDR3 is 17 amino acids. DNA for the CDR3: TGTGCCAGCAGCTTTTGCGCGGGAGGGCCTCCCAAAAACATTCAGTACTTC. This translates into CASSFCAGGPPKNIQYF.

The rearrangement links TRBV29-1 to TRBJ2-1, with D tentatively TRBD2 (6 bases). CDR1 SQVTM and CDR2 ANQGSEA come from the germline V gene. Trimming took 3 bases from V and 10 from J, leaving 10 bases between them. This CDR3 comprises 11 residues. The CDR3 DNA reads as TGCAGCGTTGATGGAGGGCAGGAGCAGTTCTTC. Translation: CSVDGGQEQFF.

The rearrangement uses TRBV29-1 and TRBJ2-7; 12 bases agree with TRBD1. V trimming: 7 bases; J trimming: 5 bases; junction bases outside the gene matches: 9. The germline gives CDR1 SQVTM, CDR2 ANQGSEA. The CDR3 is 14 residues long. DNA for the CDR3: TGCAGCGCCTTAGGGGGACAGGGGGCGGACGAGCAGTACTTC. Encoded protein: CSALGGQGADEQYF.

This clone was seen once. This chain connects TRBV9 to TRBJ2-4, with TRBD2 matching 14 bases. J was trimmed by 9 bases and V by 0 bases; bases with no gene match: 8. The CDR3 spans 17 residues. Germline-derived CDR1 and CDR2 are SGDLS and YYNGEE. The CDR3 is CASSVAGTSGSQGIQYF. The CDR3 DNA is TGTGCCAGCAGCGTAGCTGGGACTAGCGGGAGTCAGGGCATTCAGTACTTC.

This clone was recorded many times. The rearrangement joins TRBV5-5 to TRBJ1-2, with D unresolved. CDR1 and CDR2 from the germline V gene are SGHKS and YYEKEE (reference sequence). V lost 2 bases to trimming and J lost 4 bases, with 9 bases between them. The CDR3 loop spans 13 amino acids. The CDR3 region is CASSFPDGYGYTF. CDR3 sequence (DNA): TGTGCCAGCAGCTTCCCAGACGGCTATGGCTACACCTTC.

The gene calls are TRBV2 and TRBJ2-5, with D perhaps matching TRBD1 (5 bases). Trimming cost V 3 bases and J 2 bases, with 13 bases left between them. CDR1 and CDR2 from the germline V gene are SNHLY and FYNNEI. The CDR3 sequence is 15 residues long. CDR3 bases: TGTGCCAGCAGTGATAGGCGGACATCGCAAGAGACCCAGTACTTC. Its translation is CASSDRRTSQETQYF.

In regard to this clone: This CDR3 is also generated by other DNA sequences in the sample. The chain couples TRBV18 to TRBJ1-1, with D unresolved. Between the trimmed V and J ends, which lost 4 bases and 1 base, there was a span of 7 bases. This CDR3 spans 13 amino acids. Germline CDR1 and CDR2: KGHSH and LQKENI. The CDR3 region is CASSQAENTEAFF. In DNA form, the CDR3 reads TGTGCCAGCTCACAGGCGGAGAACACTGAAGCTTTCTTT.

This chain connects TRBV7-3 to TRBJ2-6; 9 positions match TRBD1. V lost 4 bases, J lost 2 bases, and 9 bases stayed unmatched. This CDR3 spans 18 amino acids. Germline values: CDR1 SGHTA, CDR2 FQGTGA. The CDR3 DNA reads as TGTGCCAGCAGCTCCCGGGACAGGGTGGCGACTGGGGCCAACGTCCTGACTTTC. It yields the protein CASSSRDRVATGANVLTF.

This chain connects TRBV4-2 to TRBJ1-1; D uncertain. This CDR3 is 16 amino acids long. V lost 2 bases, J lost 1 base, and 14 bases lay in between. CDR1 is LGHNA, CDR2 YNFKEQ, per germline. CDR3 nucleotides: TGTGCCAGCAGCCAATGGGCAGAAGGATGGAACACTGAAGCTTTCTTT. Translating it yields CASSQWAEGWNTEAFF.

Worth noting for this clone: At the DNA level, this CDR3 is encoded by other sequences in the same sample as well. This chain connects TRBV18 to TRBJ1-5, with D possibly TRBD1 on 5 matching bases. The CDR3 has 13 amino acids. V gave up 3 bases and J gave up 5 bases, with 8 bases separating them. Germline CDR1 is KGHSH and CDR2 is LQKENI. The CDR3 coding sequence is TGTGCCAGCTCACCGGGGGTAGATCAGCCCCAGCATTTT. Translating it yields CASSPGVDQPQHF.

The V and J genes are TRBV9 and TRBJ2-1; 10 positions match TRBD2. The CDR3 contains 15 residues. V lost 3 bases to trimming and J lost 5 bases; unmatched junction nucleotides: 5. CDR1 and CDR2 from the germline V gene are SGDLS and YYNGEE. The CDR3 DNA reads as TGTGCCAGCAGCGGGGGACTAGCGAGCCACAATGAGCAGTTCTTC. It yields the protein CASSGGLASHNEQFF.

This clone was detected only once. The CDR3 DNA follows: TGTGCCAGCAGCTTAGGAGCGGGAGTAGGAGAGACCCAGTACTTC. It yields the protein CASSLGAGVGETQYF. This chain links TRBV7-7 with TRBJ2-5; 8 bases map to TRBD2. This CDR3 has 15 amino acids. Germline loops: CDR1 SSHAT, CDR2 FNYEAQ (reference sequence). V dropped 1 base and J dropped 4; count of bases not matched to a gene: 5.

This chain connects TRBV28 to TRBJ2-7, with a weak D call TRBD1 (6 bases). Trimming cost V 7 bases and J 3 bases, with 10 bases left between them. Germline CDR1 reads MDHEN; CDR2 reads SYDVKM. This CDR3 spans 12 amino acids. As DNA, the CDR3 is TGTGCCAGCACACAGACAGGCTACGAGCAGTACTTC. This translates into CASTQTGYEQYF.

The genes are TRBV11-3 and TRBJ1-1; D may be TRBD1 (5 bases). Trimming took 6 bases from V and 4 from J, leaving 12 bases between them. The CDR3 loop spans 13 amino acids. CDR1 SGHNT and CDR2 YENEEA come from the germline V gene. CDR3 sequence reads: CASSLGRITEAFF. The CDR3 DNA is TGTGCCAGCAGTTTGGGACGGATCACTGAAGCTTTCTTT.

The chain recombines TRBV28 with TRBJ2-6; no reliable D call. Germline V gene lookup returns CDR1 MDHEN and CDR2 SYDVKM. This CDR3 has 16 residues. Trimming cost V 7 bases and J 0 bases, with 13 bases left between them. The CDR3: CASTPATTSGANVLTF. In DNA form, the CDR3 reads TGTGCCAGCACCCCTGCGACAACCTCTGGGGCCAACGTCCTGACTTTC.

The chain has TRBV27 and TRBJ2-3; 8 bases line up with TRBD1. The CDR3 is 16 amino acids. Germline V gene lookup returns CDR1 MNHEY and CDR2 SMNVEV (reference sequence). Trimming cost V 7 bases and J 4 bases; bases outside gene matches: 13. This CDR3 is CASIPSRAGGADTQYF. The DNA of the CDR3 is TGTGCCAGCATCCCCAGCAGGGCAGGGGGCGCAGATACGCAGTATTTT.

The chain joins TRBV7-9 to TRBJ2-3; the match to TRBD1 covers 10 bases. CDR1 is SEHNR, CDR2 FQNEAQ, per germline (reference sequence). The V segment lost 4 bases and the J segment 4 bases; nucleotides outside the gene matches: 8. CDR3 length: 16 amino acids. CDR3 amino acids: CASSYRGDRGADTQYF. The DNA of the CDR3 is TGTGCCAGCAGCTATAGGGGGGACAGGGGTGCAGATACGCAGTATTTT. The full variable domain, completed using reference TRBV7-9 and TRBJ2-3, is DTGVSQNPRHKITKRGQNVTFRCDPISEHNRLYWYRQTLGQGPEFLTYFQNEAQLEKSRLLSDRFSAERPKGSFSTLEIQRTEQGDSAMYLCASSYRGDRGADTQYFGPGTRLTVL.

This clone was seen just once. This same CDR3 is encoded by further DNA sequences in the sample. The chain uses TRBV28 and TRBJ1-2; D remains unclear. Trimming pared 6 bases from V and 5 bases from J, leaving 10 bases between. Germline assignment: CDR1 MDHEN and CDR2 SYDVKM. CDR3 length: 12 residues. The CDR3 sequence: CASSLRLYGYTF. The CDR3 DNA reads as TGTGCCAGCAGCCTTCGACTGTATGGCTACACCTTC.

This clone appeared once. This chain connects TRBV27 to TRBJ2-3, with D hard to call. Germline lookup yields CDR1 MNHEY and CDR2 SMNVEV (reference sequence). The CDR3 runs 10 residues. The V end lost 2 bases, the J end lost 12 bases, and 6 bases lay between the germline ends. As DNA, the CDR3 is TGTGCCAGCAGTTTACCCCTCCAGTATTTT. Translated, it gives CASSLPLQYF.

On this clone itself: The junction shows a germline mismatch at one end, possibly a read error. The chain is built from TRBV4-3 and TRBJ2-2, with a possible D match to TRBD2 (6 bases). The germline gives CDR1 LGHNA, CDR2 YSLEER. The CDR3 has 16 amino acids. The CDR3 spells CASSQDRLANTGELFF. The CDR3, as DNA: TGCGCCAGCAGCCAAGATCGCCTAGCGAATACCGGGGAGCTGTTTTTT.

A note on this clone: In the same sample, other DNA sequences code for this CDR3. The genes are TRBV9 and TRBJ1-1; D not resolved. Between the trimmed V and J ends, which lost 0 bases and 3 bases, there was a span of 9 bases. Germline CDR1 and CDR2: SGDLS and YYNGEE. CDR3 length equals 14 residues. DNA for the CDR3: TGTGCCAGCAGCGTAGGGCCTTGGGACACTGAAGCTTTCTTT. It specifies CASSVGPWDTEAFF.

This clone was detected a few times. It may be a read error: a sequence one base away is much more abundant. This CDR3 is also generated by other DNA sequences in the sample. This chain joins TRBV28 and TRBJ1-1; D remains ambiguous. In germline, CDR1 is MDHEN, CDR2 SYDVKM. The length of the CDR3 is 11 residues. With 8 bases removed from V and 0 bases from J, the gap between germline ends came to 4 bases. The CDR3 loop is CASGVNTEAFF. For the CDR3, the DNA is TGTGCCAGCGGGGTGAACACTGAAGCTTTCTTT.

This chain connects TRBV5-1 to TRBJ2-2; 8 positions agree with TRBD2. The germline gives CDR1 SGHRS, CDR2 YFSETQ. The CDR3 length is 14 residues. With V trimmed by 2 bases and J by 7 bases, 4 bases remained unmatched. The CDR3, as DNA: TGCGCCAGCAGCTTAACGGGAGGGCACGGGGAGCTGTTTTTT. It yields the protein CASSLTGGHGELFF.

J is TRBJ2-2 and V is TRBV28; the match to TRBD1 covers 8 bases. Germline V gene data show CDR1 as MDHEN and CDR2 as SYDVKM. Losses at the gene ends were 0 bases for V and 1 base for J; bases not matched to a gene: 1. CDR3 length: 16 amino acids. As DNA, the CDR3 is TGTGCCAGCAGTTTATGGACAGGGGAGAACACCGGGGAGCTGTTTTTT. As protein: CASSLWTGENTGELFF.